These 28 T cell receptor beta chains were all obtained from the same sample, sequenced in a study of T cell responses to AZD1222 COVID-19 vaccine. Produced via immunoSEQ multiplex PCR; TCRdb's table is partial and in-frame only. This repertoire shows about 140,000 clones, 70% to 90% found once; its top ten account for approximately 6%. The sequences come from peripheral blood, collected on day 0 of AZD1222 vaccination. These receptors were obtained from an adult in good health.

This CDR3 reads CASSPGTAYEQYF. In DNA form, the CDR3 reads TGTGCCAGTAGTCCCGGGACAGCTTACGAGCAGTACTTC. This sequence joins TRBV19 and TRBJ2-7; 7 nucleotides match TRBD1. V lost 5 bases and J lost 4; bases outside the gene matches: 5. The CDR3 has 13 residues. Looked up from germline, CDR1 is LNHDA and CDR2 is SQIVND (reference sequence).

The CDR3 here is CASSLVSEQFF. CDR3 in DNA: TGTGCCAGCAGTTTGGTATCTGAGCAGTTCTTC. The chain is built from TRBV12-3 or TRBV12-4 and TRBJ2-1; no definite D call. Between the trimmed V and J ends, which lost 3 bases and 9 bases, there was a span of 6 bases. This CDR3 region has 11 residues.

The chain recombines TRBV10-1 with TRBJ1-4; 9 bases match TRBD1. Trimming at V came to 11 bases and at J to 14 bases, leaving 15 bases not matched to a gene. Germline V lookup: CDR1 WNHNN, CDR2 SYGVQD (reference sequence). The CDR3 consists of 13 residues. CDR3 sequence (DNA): TGCGCCTCGTCCCGGGACAGGGATGGGAGGCTGTTTTTT. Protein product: CASSRDRDGRLFF.

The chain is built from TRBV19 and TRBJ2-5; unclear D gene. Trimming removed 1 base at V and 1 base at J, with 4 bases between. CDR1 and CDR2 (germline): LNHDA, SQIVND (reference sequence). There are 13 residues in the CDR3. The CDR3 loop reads CASSIAGQETQYF. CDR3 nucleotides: TGTGCCAGTAGTATAGCCGGCCAAGAGACCCAGTACTTC.

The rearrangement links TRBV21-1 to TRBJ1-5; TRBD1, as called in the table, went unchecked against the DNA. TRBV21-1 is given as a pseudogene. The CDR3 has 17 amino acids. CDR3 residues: CASSIETGGPSNQPQHF. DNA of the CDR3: TGTGCCAGCAGCATCGAGACAGGGGGTCCTAGCAATCAGCCCCAGCATTTT.

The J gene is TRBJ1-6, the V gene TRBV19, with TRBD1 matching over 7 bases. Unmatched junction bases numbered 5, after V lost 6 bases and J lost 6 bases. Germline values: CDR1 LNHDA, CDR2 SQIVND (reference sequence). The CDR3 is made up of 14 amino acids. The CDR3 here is CASRTGRGNSPLHF. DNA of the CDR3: TGTGCCAGTAGGACAGGGCGGGGTAATTCACCCCTCCACTTT. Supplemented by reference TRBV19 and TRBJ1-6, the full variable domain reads DGGITQSPKYLFRKEGQNVTLSCEQNLNHDAMYWYRQDPGQGLRLIYYSQIVNDFQKGDIAEGYSVSREKKESFPLTVTSAQKNPTAFYLCASRTGRGNSPLHFGNGTRLTVT.

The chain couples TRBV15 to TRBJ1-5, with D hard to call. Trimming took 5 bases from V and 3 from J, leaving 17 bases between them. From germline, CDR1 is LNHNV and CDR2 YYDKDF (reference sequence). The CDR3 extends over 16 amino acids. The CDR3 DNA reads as TGTGCCACCAGCGGGCTTGAGAGGAGGGACAATCAGCCCCAGCATTTT. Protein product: CATSGLERRDNQPQHF.

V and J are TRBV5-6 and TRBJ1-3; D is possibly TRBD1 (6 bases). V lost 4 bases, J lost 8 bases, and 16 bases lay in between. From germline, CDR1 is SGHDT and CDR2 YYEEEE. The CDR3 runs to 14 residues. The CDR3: CASSPDSWADTIYF. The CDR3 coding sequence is TGTGCCAGCAGCCCGGACAGTTGGGCGGACACCATATATTTT.

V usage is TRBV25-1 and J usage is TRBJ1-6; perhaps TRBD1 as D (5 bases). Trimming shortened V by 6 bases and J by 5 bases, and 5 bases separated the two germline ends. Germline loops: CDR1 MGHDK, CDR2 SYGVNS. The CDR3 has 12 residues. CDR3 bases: TGTGCCAGCAGGGGGCATAATTCACCCCTCCACTTT. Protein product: CASRGHNSPLHF.

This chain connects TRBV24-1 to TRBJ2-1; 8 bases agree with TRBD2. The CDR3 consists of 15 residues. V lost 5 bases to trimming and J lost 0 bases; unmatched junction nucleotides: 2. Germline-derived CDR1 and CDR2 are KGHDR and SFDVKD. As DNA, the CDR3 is TGTGCCACCAGTGTAGCGGGGAGCTCCTACAATGAGCAGTTCTTC. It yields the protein CATSVAGSSYNEQFF.

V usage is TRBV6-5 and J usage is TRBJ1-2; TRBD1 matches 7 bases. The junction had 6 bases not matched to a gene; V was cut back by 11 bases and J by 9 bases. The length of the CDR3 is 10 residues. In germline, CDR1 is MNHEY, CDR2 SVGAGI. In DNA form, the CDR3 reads TGTGCCTCCCGACAGGGACGCTACACCTTC. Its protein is CASRQGRYTF.

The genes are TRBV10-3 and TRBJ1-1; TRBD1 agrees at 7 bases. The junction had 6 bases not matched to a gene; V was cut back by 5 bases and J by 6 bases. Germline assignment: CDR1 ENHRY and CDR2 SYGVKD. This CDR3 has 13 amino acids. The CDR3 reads CAISSTGVSEAFF. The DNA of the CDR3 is TGTGCCATCAGTTCCACAGGGGTATCTGAAGCTTTCTTT.

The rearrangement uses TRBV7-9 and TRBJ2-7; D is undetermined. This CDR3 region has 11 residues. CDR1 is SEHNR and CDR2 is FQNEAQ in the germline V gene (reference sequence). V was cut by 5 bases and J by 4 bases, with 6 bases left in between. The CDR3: CASSERYEQYF. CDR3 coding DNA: TGTGCCAGCAGCGAAAGGTACGAGCAGTACTTC.

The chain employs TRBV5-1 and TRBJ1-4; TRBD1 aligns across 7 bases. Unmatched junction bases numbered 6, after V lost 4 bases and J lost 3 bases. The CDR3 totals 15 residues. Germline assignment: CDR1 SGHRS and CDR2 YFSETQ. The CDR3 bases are TGCGCCAGCAGCGCAGGGGACAGAGCTAATGAAAAACTGTTTTTT. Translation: CASSAGDRANEKLFF.

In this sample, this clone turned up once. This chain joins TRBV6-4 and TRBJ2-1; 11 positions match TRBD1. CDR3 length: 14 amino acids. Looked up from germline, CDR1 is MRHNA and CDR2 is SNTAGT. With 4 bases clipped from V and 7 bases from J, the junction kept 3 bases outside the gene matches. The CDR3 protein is CASSVGQGVNEQFF. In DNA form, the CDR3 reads TGTGCCAGCAGTGTGGGACAGGGGGTGAATGAGCAGTTCTTC.

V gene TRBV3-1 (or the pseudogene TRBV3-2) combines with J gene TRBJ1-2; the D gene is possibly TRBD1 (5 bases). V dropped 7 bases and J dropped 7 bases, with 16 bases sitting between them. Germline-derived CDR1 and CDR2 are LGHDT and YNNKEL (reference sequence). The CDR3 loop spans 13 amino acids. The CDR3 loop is CASTQGGAGGYTF. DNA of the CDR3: TGTGCCAGCACCCAGGGAGGGGCCGGTGGCTACACCTTC.

The DNA for the CDR3 is TGCAGTGCTAGTCGTACAGGGGTTTTTAGCAATCAGCCCCAGCATTTT. As protein: CSASRTGVFSNQPQHF. The V and J genes are TRBV20-1 and TRBJ1-5, with TRBD1 identical over 7 bases. The CDR3 runs to 16 residues. Germline lookup yields CDR1 DFQATT and CDR2 SNEGSKA (reference sequence). Trimming removed 3 bases from V and 0 bases from J; junction bases left unmatched: 8.

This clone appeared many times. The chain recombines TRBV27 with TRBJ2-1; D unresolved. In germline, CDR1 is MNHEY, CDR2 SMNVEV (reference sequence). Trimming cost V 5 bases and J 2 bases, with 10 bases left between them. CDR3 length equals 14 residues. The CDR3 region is CASSTHETYNEQFF. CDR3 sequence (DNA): TGTGCCAGCAGTACCCATGAGACCTACAATGAGCAGTTCTTC.

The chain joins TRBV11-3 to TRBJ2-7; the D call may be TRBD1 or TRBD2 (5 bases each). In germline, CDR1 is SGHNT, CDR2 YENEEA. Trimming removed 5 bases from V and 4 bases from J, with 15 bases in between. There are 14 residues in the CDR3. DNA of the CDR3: TGTGCCAGCAGCCGCCGGGACGCTTTATACGAGCAGTACTTC. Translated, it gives CASSRRDALYEQYF.

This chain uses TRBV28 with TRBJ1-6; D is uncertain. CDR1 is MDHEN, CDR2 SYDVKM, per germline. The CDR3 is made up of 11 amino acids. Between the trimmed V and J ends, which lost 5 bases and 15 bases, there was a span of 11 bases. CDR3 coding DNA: TGTGCCAGCAGTGCCGGACGACGCCTCCACTTT. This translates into CASSAGRRLHF.

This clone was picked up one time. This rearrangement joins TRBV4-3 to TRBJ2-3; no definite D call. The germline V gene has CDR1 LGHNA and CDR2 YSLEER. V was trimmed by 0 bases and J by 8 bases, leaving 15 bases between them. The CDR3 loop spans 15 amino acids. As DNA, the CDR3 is TGCGCCAGCAGCCAAGATCGGAGTCGGTGGATTACGCAGTATTTT. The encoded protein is CASSQDRSRWITQYF.

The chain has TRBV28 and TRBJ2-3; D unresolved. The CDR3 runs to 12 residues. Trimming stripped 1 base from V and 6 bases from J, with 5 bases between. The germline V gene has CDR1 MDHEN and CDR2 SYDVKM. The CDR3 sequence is CASSLSRDTQYF. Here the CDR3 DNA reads TGTGCCAGCAGTTTATCCCGGGATACGCAGTATTTT.

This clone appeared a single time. Here the CDR3 reads CASSLTLSYNEQFF. For the CDR3, the DNA is TGTGCCAGCAGTTTGACCCTTTCCTACAATGAGCAGTTCTTC. The J gene is TRBJ2-1, the V gene TRBV28; D remains unclear. The CDR3 runs 14 residues. Germline V lookup: CDR1 MDHEN, CDR2 SYDVKM. V lost 3 bases, J lost 1 base, and 7 bases lay in between.

DNA for the CDR3: TGTGCCAGCAGCTGGGGACTAGCGGGAGGGCCCCGGGCTACACGGGAGCAGTTCTTC. Residues: CASSWGLAGGPRATREQFF. This chain connects TRBV5-6 to TRBJ2-1, with 16 bases identical to TRBD2. Germline CDR1 and CDR2: SGHDT and YYEEEE. With V trimmed by 3 bases and J by 10 bases, 16 bases remained unmatched. The CDR3 extends over 19 amino acids.

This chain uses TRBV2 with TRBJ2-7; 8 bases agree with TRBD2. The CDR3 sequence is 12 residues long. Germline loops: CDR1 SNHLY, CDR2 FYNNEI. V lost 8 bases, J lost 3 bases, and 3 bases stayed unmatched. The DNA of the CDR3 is TGTGCCAGCGGGCGGGAGGACTACGAGCAGTACTTC. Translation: CASGREDYEQYF.

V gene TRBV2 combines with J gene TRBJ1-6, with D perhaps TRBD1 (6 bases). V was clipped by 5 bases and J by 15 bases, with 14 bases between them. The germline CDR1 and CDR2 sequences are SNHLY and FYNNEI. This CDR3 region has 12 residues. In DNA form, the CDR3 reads TGTGCCAGCAGTCCTACAGGGTTCGTCCTCCACTTT. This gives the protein CASSPTGFVLHF. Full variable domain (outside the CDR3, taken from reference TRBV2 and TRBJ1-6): EPEVTQTPSHQVTQMGQEVILRCVPISNHLYFYWYRQILGQKVEFLVSFYNNEISEKSEIFDDQFSVERPDGSNFTLKIRSTKLEDSAMYFCASSPTGFVLHFGNGTRLTVT.

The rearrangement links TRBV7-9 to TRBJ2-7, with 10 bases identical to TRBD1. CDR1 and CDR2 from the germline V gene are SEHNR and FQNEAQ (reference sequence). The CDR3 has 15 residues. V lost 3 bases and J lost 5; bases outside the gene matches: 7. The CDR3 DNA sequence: TGTGCCAGCAGCTTCCCTGACAGGGGGCGTCACGAGCAGTACTTC. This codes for CASSFPDRGRHEQYF.

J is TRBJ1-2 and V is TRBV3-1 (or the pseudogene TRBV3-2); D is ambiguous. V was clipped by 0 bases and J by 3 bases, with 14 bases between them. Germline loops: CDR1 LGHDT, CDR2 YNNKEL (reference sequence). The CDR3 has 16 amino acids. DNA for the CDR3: TGTGCCAGCAGCCAAGAAGGGCAGCGGATCGACTATGGCTACACCTTC. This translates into CASSQEGQRIDYGYTF.